The TCR beta chain described here comes from a study of blood T cell repertoires in COVID-19. Study overall: In each case, the material was cDNA or gDNA derived from T cells, B-cell-depleted T cells, or PBMCs.

V lost 2 bases, J lost 3 bases, and 11 bases lay in between. The CDR3 covers 14 residues. The germline gives CDR1 WSHSY, CDR2 SAAADI. Method: immunoSEQ multiplex PCR; TCRdb's copy keeps in-frame clones and lacks some. The sample lists some 190,000 clones, around nine tenths occurring once. The receptor was derived from a man between 18 and 29 years old with active or convalescent COVID-19. The gene calls are TRBV10-2 and TRBJ2-7; D gene uncertain. The sequencing sample was made of peripheral blood. DNA for the CDR3: TGCGCCAGCAGTGAGACGTTGCGGTACTACGAGCAGTACTTC. It translates to CASSETLRYYEQYF.